This T cell receptor beta chain is drawn from a study of OX40 agonist ivuxolimab in advanced cancers. General notes on the study: Ivuxolimab was a fully human IgG2 agonistic monoclonal antibody targeting the costimulatory receptor OX40 (CD134). Intravenous ivuxolimab was administered to patients every 2 weeks at six dose levels: 0.01, 0.1, 0.3, 1.5, 3 and 10 mg/kg. Among the approximately 50 dose-escalation patients, around 19 had hepatocellular carcinoma, 15 or so melanoma, 9 renal cell carcinoma and 9 head and neck cancer. The dose-escalation cohort was approximately 83% male with a mean age of around 62 years, ranging from roughly 20 to 80. Prior anti-PD-1, anti-PD-L1 or anti-CTLA-4 therapy was permitted, and about two fifths of dose-escalation patients had received checkpoint inhibitors. Partial responses were achieved by three dose-escalation patients, of whom one had hepatocellular carcinoma and two had cutaneous melanoma. Peripheral TCRbeta sequencing aimed to test whether ivuxolimab altered TCR sequence diversity and caused clonal T-cell expansion. The monotherapy dose-escalation portion (N ≈ 52 patients) of the phase I ivuxolimab trial is reported in the paper.

What the study reported, not specific to this receptor: Partial responders in the 0.1-3.0 mg/kg groups had among the lowest normalized peripheral clonal expansion, especially among CD8+ T cells. Antigen specificity was not determined for the clonally expanded peripheral T cells. After ivuxolimab, expanded clones were on average more numerous among CD8+ T cells than among CD4+ T cells. Low levels of normalized T-cell clonal expansion were also seen in some patients who did not respond. At doses from 0.1 to 3.0 mg/kg, clonal expansion was seen in both CD4+ and CD8+ blood T cells between baseline and week 6.

Patients with a history of autoimmune disease or receiving systemic immunosuppression were excluded from the trial. Peripheral blood for TCR sequencing was collected from all dose cohorts at baseline, on cycle 4 day 1, and on cycle 7 day 1. Samples came from an open-label, multicenter, first-in-human phase I dose-escalation trial of ivuxolimab. Adults with locally advanced or metastatic head and neck squamous cell, hepatocellular, melanoma or renal cell carcinoma were enrolled in the trial. Before TCR sequencing, CD4+ and CD8+ T cells were separately sorted from peripheral blood. About this clone: Its recognized antigen is unknown. Within one base of it there is no much larger clone, and no base qualities were kept.

For sequencing of the TCRbeta CDR3 region, genomic DNA was extracted from the sorted cells. The immunoSEQ Assay was used for sequencing of TCRbeta CDR3 regions. In its TCRdb copy, this immuneACCESS table keeps in-frame sequences only and misses some clones. Where compared with another copy, unresolved V genes explain less than half of these, and the others have no known cause. For this sample there are 60,000 to 65,000 clones; roughly nine tenths appear just once. The ten largest make up about 11% of the sample. This material consisted of CD4+ or CD8+ T cells sorted from blood, taken in a trial of the OX40 agonist ivuxolimab. This sequence was found in an adult with an advanced solid tumor such as melanoma, head and neck, liver or kidney cancer.

Read as DNA, the sequence is TGTGCCACCAGCAGAGATCAGGGGGCTAGTGAGCAGTACTTC. Translated, this gives CATSRDQGASEQYF. The sequence links TRBV15 to TRBJ2-7, and 8 junctional nucleotides match TRBD1. Via the germline V gene (reference sequence), CDR1 is LNHNV and CDR2 YYDKDF. Taken from cysteine to phenylalanine, the CDR3 has 14 residues. This entry keeps only the CDR3 DNA: 42 bases, framed from base 1. V trim: 0 bases; J trim: 7 bases; unmatched bases: 5.